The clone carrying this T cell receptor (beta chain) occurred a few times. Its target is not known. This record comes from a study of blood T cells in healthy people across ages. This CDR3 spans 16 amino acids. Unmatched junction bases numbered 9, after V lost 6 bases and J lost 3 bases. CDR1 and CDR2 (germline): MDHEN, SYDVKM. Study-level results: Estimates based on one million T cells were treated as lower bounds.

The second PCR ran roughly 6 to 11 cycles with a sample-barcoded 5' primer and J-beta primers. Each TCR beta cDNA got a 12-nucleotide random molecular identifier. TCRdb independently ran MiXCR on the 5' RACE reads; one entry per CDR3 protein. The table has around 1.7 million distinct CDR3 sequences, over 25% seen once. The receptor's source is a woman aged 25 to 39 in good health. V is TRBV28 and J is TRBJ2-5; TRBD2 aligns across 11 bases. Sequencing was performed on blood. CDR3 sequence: CASSPNLTSGKETQYF. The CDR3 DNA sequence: TGTGCCAGCAGCCCGAACTTGACTAGCGGGAAAGAGACCCAGTACTTC. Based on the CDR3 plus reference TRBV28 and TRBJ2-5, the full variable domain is DVKVTQSSRYLVKRTGEKVFLECVQDMDHENMFWYRQDPGLGLRLIYFSYDVKMKEKGDIPEGYSVSREKKERFSLILESASTNQTSMYLCASSPNLTSGKETQYFGPGTRLLVL.